This entry lists 28 T cell receptor beta chains sequenced from one sample in a study of blood T cell repertoires in COVID-19. Clones were sequenced by immunoSEQ multiplex PCR, and TCRdb holds only the in-frame ones, with some missing. The sample records under 40,000 clones, 85% being singletons. The sample taken for sequencing was peripheral blood. The receptors come from a human donor with acute or convalescent COVID-19. The donor label of this sample is uncertain.

J is TRBJ1-2 and V is TRBV27; 9 nucleotides match TRBD1. CDR1 and CDR2 (germline): MNHEY, SMNVEV (reference sequence). The CDR3 spans 13 residues. V shed 3 bases and J 6 bases; nucleotides not matched to a gene: 2. CDR3 amino acids: CASSFGTGNGYTF. The CDR3 bases are TGTGCCAGCAGTTTCGGGACAGGGAATGGCTACACCTTC.

The chain is built from TRBV2 and TRBJ1-6, with a possible D match to TRBD1 (5 bases). The CDR3 is made up of 14 amino acids. Trimming left V 2 bases short and J 9 bases short, with 11 bases between. Per germline, CDR1 SNHLY and CDR2 FYNNEI. The CDR3 reads CASSERDWGSPLHF. CDR3 sequence (DNA): TGTGCCAGCAGTGAAAGGGACTGGGGTTCACCCCTCCACTTT.

The chain couples TRBV7-2 to TRBJ1-5; a possible D gene is TRBD1 (5 bases). Germline V CDR1 and CDR2: SGHTA, FQGNSA. This CDR3 is 15 amino acids long. The V end lost 4 bases, the J end lost 2 bases, and 12 bases lay between the germline ends. The CDR3 DNA reads as TGTGCCAGCAGCTCAGGACAACTCGGCAATCAGCCCCAGCATTTT. Amino acids: CASSSGQLGNQPQHF.

The rearrangement links TRBV7-2 to TRBJ1-5, with D possibly being TRBD1 (6 bases). The V gene lost 0 bases and the J gene lost 4 bases, with 7 bases spanning the gap. Germline V gene lookup returns CDR1 SGHTA and CDR2 FQGNSA. The CDR3 length is 14 residues. The CDR3 region is CASSLAQGNQPQHF. Here the CDR3 DNA reads TGTGCCAGCAGCTTAGCCCAGGGGAATCAGCCCCAGCATTTT.

A few counts support this clone. The chain couples TRBV10-3 to TRBJ1-2; D not certain. The CDR3 runs to 12 residues. Germline V gene lookup returns CDR1 ENHRY and CDR2 SYGVKD. V lost 2 bases and J 2 bases, leaving 3 bases between the germline ends. The CDR3 coding sequence is TGTGCCATCAGTGAGACAAACTATGGCTACACCTTC. Residues: CAISETNYGYTF.

This clone came up once. The gene calls are TRBV28 and TRBJ1-2; perhaps TRBD1 as D (5 bases). V shed 5 bases and J shed 8 bases, with 15 bases lying between them. CDR1 and CDR2 (germline): MDHEN, SYDVKM. The CDR3 runs to 13 residues. CDR3 nucleotide sequence: TGTGCCAGCAGTCCAATTGGGGCTCGGGGCTACACCTTC. This translates into CASSPIGARGYTF.

The chain recombines TRBV6-5 with TRBJ1-5, with D possibly matching TRBD1 (5 bases). Trimming removed 7 bases from V and 4 bases from J, with 14 bases in between. The CDR3 spans 14 residues. Germline V gene data show CDR1 as MNHEY and CDR2 as SVGAGI. Here the CDR3 reads CASTQGERNQPQHF. The CDR3, as DNA: TGTGCCAGCACTCAGGGTGAAAGAAATCAGCCCCAGCATTTT.

The chain combines TRBV12-3 or TRBV12-4 with TRBJ1-2; D is ambiguous. The CDR3 runs to 13 residues. Trimming shortened V by 3 bases and J by 7 bases, and 12 bases separated the two germline ends. This CDR3 reads CASSFSGLGGYTF. CDR3 DNA: TGTGCCAGCAGTTTCAGCGGACTGGGTGGCTACACCTTC.

This clone was observed once. The chain uses TRBV4-2 and TRBJ1-1; D is uncertain. Looked up from germline, CDR1 is LGHNA and CDR2 is YNFKEQ. V was clipped by 0 bases and J by 4 bases, with 9 bases between them. The CDR3 has 14 amino acids. The CDR3 DNA reads TGTGCCAGCAGCCAAGAGATTGGGAGCACTGAAGCTTTCTTT. Encoded protein: CASSQEIGSTEAFF.

The chain uses TRBV30 and TRBJ2-7; perhaps TRBD1 as D (5 bases). Trimming removed 5 bases from V and 2 bases from J, with 16 bases in between. The CDR3 has 14 residues. The germline V gene has CDR1 GTSNPN and CDR2 SVGIG (reference sequence). The CDR3 is CAWLSPGITYEQYF. The CDR3 DNA follows: TGTGCCTGGCTGTCACCAGGGATTACCTACGAGCAGTACTTC.

The chain links TRBV28 to TRBJ1-2; D is undetermined. Germline CDR1 and CDR2: MDHEN and SYDVKM. Between the trimmed V and J ends, which lost 2 bases and 1 base, there was a span of 8 bases. This CDR3 contains 14 residues. CDR3 coding DNA: TGTGCCAGCAGTTTACCCACGAGTAACTATGGCTACACCTTC. The encoded protein is CASSLPTSNYGYTF.

The rearrangement joins TRBV4-2 to TRBJ2-4; 10 bases align to TRBD2. CDR1 and CDR2 (germline): LGHNA, YNFKEQ. Trimming removed 0 bases from V and 4 bases from J; junction bases left unmatched: 6. This CDR3 spans 17 amino acids. CDR3 bases: TGTGCCAGCAGCCAAGAGGGAGCGGGGGGGCGGAAAAACATTCAGTACTTC. Protein sequence: CASSQEGAGGRKNIQYF.

This rearrangement joins TRBV19 to TRBJ1-2; possibly TRBD1 for D (5 bases). The CDR3 is 15 amino acids. From germline, CDR1 is LNHDA and CDR2 SQIVND (reference sequence). V was cut by 3 bases and J by 2 bases, with 13 bases left in between. The CDR3 DNA is TGTGCCAGTAGTATGGGGTTAGGGGCCAACTATGGCTACACCTTC. It translates to CASSMGLGANYGYTF.

The chain links TRBV12-3 or TRBV12-4 to TRBJ1-1, with a weak D call TRBD1 (6 bases). The CDR3 covers 12 residues. Trimming took off 6 bases at V and 7 bases at J, with 12 bases between the two ends. The CDR3 DNA sequence: TGTGCCAGCAGAGCACAGGGCGGTGAAGCTTTCTTT. This encodes CASRAQGGEAFF.

The CDR3 bases are TGTGCCAGTTCTCGGGCGGCTAGCGGGAGGACAGATACGCAGTATTTT. Its protein product is CASSRAASGRTDTQYF. The V gene is TRBV5-4, the J gene TRBJ2-3; 11 bases agree with TRBD2. The CDR3 sequence is 16 residues long. The V segment lost 8 bases and the J segment 3 bases; nucleotides outside the gene matches: 11. Germline assignment: CDR1 SGHNT and CDR2 YYREEE (reference sequence).

V and J are TRBV10-1 and TRBJ1-3; D call uncertain. Germline-derived CDR1 and CDR2 are WNHNN and SYGVQD (reference sequence). V was shortened by 7 bases and J by 4 bases, with 23 bases between the two germline ends. The CDR3 covers 17 residues. The CDR3 coding sequence is TGCGCCAGCACTCATATCCCCCCGGGAAAACCAGGAAACACCATATATTTT. Protein product: CASTHIPPGKPGNTIYF.

The J gene is TRBJ2-5, the V gene TRBV6-6; TRBD2 matches 12 bases. Trimming took 5 bases from V and 1 from J; bases not matched to a gene: 8. Germline CDR1 reads MNHNY; CDR2 reads SVGAGI (reference sequence). There are 17 residues in the CDR3. CDR3 DNA: TGTGCCAGCAGTCAAAGGGGACTAGCGGGCTCCCAAGAGACCCAGTACTTC. Translating it yields CASSQRGLAGSQETQYF.

The rearrangement uses TRBV5-5 and TRBJ2-5; tentatively, D is TRBD1 (6 bases). V was shortened by 4 bases and J by 2 bases, with 9 bases between the two germline ends. Germline V gene data show CDR1 as SGHKS and CDR2 as YYEKEE (reference sequence). The CDR3 is 13 amino acids. As DNA, the CDR3 is TGTGCCAGCAGCCCGACAGGTCAAGAGACCCAGTACTTC. This sequence encodes CASSPTGQETQYF.

The J gene is TRBJ2-7, the V gene TRBV28, with 8 bases that match TRBD1. V lost 6 bases and J lost 3; bases outside the gene matches: 7. Germline V gene sequence: CDR1 MDHEN, CDR2 SYDVKM. This CDR3 region has 14 residues. Here the CDR3 reads CASRIAGGSYEQYF. In DNA, the CDR3 is TGTGCCAGCAGGATTGCAGGGGGCAGCTACGAGCAGTACTTC.

V gene TRBV18 combines with J gene TRBJ1-1; D is ambiguous. V was cut by 2 bases and J by 2 bases, with 12 bases left in between. The CDR3 sequence is 15 residues long. Germline CDR1 KGHSH, CDR2 LQKENI. CDR3 sequence reads: CASSPVPGSNTEAFF. The CDR3 nucleotides read TGTGCCAGCTCACCAGTCCCGGGGAGTAACACTGAAGCTTTCTTT. Full variable domain (remainder filled in from reference TRBV18 and TRBJ1-1): NAGVMQNPRHLVRRRGQEARLRCSPMKGHSHVYWYRQLPEEGLKFMVYLQKENIIDESGMPKERFSAEFPKEGPSILRIQQVVRGDSAAYFCASSPVPGSNTEAFFGQGTRLTVV.

This chain connects TRBV5-1 to TRBJ1-1, with D maybe TRBD1 (5 bases). Trimming stripped 2 bases from V and 0 bases from J, with 11 bases between. Germline-derived CDR1 and CDR2 are SGHRS and YFSETQ. This CDR3 has 15 residues. In DNA form, the CDR3 reads TGCGCCAGCAGCTTCGACGGGACTATGAACACTGAAGCTTTCTTT. This gives the protein CASSFDGTMNTEAFF.

The chain carries TRBV7-9 and TRBJ1-2; D perhaps matches TRBD1 (5 bases). Germline values: CDR1 SEHNR, CDR2 FQNEAQ (reference sequence). Trimming left V 0 bases short and J 2 bases short, with 13 bases between. The CDR3 contains 16 residues. This CDR3 reads CASSLAEWGGNYGYTF. The CDR3, as DNA: TGTGCCAGCAGCTTAGCCGAATGGGGCGGAAACTATGGCTACACCTTC.

CDR3 sequence: CASSLATGDRGRDNEQFF. CDR3 coding DNA: TGTGCCAGCAGCTTAGCTACAGGGGACAGGGGGCGCGACAATGAGCAGTTCTTC. The V gene is TRBV11-1, the J gene TRBJ2-1; 12 bases align to TRBD1. After removal of 0 bases from V and 5 bases from J, the junction contained 8 bases not matched to a gene. This CDR3 has 18 amino acids. Germline assignment: CDR1 SGHAT and CDR2 FQDESV (reference sequence).

This chain links TRBV27 with TRBJ1-1, with D unresolved. The length of the CDR3 is 15 residues. In germline, CDR1 is MNHEY, CDR2 SMNVEV (reference sequence). Deletions cut 2 bases from V and 1 base from J, with 11 bases between. CDR3 DNA sequence: TGTGCCAGCAGTTTAGGGAGCGTTAGGAACACTGAAGCTTTCTTT. Translating gives CASSLGSVRNTEAFF.

J is TRBJ2-6 and V is TRBV2, with D unresolved. This CDR3 has 17 residues. V was pared by 1 base and J by 0 bases, with 10 bases between. In germline, CDR1 is SNHLY, CDR2 FYNNEI. The CDR3 region is CASSEGRGFSGANVLTF. CDR3 bases: TGTGCCAGCAGTGAAGGTAGAGGCTTCTCTGGGGCCAACGTCCTGACTTTC.

The gene calls are TRBV28 and TRBJ1-3; weak D call: TRBD1 (6 bases). Germline-derived CDR1 and CDR2 are MDHEN and SYDVKM. Deletions cut 3 bases from V and 4 bases from J, with 13 bases between. The CDR3 has 15 amino acids. The CDR3 here is CASSLRGAGGNTIYF. The CDR3 bases are TGTGCCAGCAGTTTGCGGGGGGCGGGCGGAAACACCATATATTTT. The whole variable domain, remainder taken from reference TRBV28 and TRBJ1-3, is DVKVTQSSRYLVKRTGEKVFLECVQDMDHENMFWYRQDPGLGLRLIYFSYDVKMKEKGDIPEGYSVSREKKERFSLILESASTNQTSMYLCASSLRGAGGNTIYFGEGSWLTVV.

This rearrangement joins TRBV5-6 to TRBJ2-5; a possible D gene is TRBD2 (6 bases). The ends were cut back, 4 bases at V and 4 bases at J, with 17 bases in the middle. The germline V gene has CDR1 SGHDT and CDR2 YYEEEE. This CDR3 is 15 amino acids long. The CDR3 is CASSLPGWEAETQYF. Written as DNA, the CDR3 is TGTGCCAGCAGCCTCCCGGGATGGGAGGCAGAGACCCAGTACTTC.

The V call is TRBV9, the J call TRBJ2-3, with 13 bases fitting TRBD2. This CDR3 comprises 19 residues. In germline, CDR1 is SGDLS, CDR2 YYNGEE. Germline trimming cut 4 bases from V and 1 base from J; bases unmatched to any gene: 12. The CDR3 here is CASSTGGLAGEFGTDTQYF. The DNA of the CDR3 is TGTGCCAGCAGCACGGGAGGACTAGCGGGAGAGTTTGGCACAGATACGCAGTATTTT.